This is a list of T cell receptor beta chains from one sample in a study of Ad26.COV2.S vaccination and SARS-CoV-2 variants. Measured with immunoSEQ multiplex PCR; TCRdb has only the in-frame clones, and not every one. Of about 350,000 clones listed, about 88% were seen once; the top ten hold about 10%. Sequencing was performed on peripheral blood, taken in a trial of Ad26.COV2.S vaccine versus placebo. Receptors originate from a person aged 18-60 years who received the Ad26.COV2.S COVID-19 vaccine or a placebo. Both conserved end residues are part of each CDR3. The order of the fields is D gene, J gene, V gene, clone size, CDR3 DNA, CDR3 protein. The D gene is left open where the match is weak. Size tells how often a clone was seen (once, few, many) or the class of an expanded clone, and some rows leave it out.

d_call: TRBD2
j_call: TRBJ2-1
v_call: TRBV15
clone_size: NA
cdr3_nt: TGTGCCACCACGAGCGGGAGGAGCTCCTACAATGAGCAGTTCTTC
cdr3_aa: CATTSGRSSYNEQFF

d_call: NA
j_call: TRBJ2-3
v_call: TRBV25-1
clone_size: NA
cdr3_nt: TGTGCCAGCAGGTATAGCGGCACAGATACGCAGTATTTT
cdr3_aa: CASRYSGTDTQYF

d_call: TRBD1
j_call: TRBJ2-7
v_call: TRBV4-3
clone_size: NA
cdr3_nt: TGCGCCAGCAGCCAAACCATTACAGGGGGCGGCGAGCAGTACTTC
cdr3_aa: CASSQTITGGGEQYF

d_call: NA
j_call: TRBJ2-7
v_call: TRBV4-2
clone_size: few
cdr3_nt: TGTGCCAGCAGCTCTATGATGGAGGGGATCCACGAGCAGTACTTC
cdr3_aa: CASSSMMEGIHEQYF

d_call: TRBD2
j_call: TRBJ2-1
v_call: TRBV7-8
clone_size: NA
cdr3_nt: TGTGCCAGCAGCTTAGCGCGAGTAGCGGGGGGTGAGGAGCAGTTCTTC
cdr3_aa: CASSLARVAGGEEQFF

d_call: NA
j_call: TRBJ1-3
v_call: TRBV28
clone_size: NA
cdr3_nt: TGTGCCAGCAGCCCTCCTTCTGGAAACACCATATATTTT
cdr3_aa: CASSPPSGNTIYF

d_call: NA
j_call: TRBJ1-2
v_call: TRBV19
clone_size: NA
cdr3_nt: TGTGCCAGTAGTACCCGAGGACCCTCACACGCCTTC
cdr3_aa: CASSTRGPSHAF

d_call: NA
j_call: TRBJ2-5
v_call: TRBV7-9
clone_size: once
cdr3_nt: TGTGCCAGCAGCTTAGTGGGCAGCCACCAAGAGACCCAGTACTTC
cdr3_aa: CASSLVGSHQETQYF

d_call: TRBD1
j_call: TRBJ1-5
v_call: TRBV2
clone_size: NA
cdr3_nt: TGTGCCAGCAGTGGACAGGGGGCTGGCAATCAGCCCCAGCATTTT
cdr3_aa: CASSGQGAGNQPQHF

d_call: NA
j_call: TRBJ2-7
v_call: TRBV2
clone_size: NA
cdr3_nt: TGTGCCAGCAAAAGCCGGACGCCTCGGGGGCAGTACTTC
cdr3_aa: CASKSRTPRGQYF

d_call: TRBD2
j_call: TRBJ2-3
v_call: TRBV6-5
clone_size: NA
cdr3_nt: TGTGCCAGCGCTAGCGGGGCTTCGCACACAGATACGCAGTATTTT
cdr3_aa: CASASGASHTDTQYF

d_call: NA
j_call: TRBJ1-1
v_call: TRBV27
clone_size: once
cdr3_nt: TGTGCCAGCAGTGGACATCTCACTGAAGCTTTCTTT
cdr3_aa: CASSGHLTEAFF

d_call: NA
j_call: TRBJ2-6
v_call: TRBV7-3
clone_size: NA
cdr3_nt: TGTGCCAGCAGCTTAGGTGGGGCCAACGTCCTGACTTTC
cdr3_aa: CASSLGGANVLTF

d_call: NA
j_call: TRBJ1-2
v_call: TRBV6-4
clone_size: NA
cdr3_nt: TGTGCCAGCAGTGACAACCAGGGTCGTGGCTACACCTTC
cdr3_aa: CASSDNQGRGYTF

d_call: TRBD1
j_call: TRBJ2-1
v_call: TRBV24-1
clone_size: NA
cdr3_nt: TGTGCCACCAGTGATTCCGGACAGGGACGGTACAATGAGCAGTTCTTC
cdr3_aa: CATSDSGQGRYNEQFF

d_call: TRBD2
j_call: TRBJ2-7
v_call: TRBV19
clone_size: NA
cdr3_nt: TGTGCCAGTAGTATTTCTAGCGGGGGTCTCGACGGCGAGCAGTACTTC
cdr3_aa: CASSISSGGLDGEQYF

d_call: TRBD1
j_call: TRBJ1-1
v_call: TRBV5-5
clone_size: NA
cdr3_nt: TGTGCCAGCAGCCGAGGACAGGGGTTAAACACTGAAGCTTTCTTT
cdr3_aa: CASSRGQGLNTEAFF

d_call: NA
j_call: TRBJ2-7
v_call: TRBV5-1
clone_size: NA
cdr3_nt: TGCGCCAGCAGCCTCGACAGCCTTCAGTACGAGCAGTACTTC
cdr3_aa: CASSLDSLQYEQYF

d_call: NA
j_call: TRBJ2-2
v_call: TRBV12-5
clone_size: NA
cdr3_nt: TGTGCTAGTGGTTTGGTACATGGGAGCACCGGGGAGCTGTTTTTT
cdr3_aa: CASGLVHGSTGELFF

d_call: NA
j_call: TRBJ1-6
v_call: TRBV19
clone_size: NA
cdr3_nt: TGTGCCAGTAGTCTGGGCAGGATGAGCTCCTATAATTCACCCCTCCACTTT
cdr3_aa: CASSLGRMSSYNSPLHF

d_call: NA
j_call: TRBJ2-5
v_call: TRBV18
clone_size: NA
cdr3_nt: TGTGCCAGCTCATTCGGGGTGCAAGAGACCCAGTACTTC
cdr3_aa: CASSFGVQETQYF

d_call: TRBD1
j_call: TRBJ2-7
v_call: TRBV19
clone_size: NA
cdr3_nt: TGTGCCAGTAGTATCCGGTGTGGGCAGGGGGCGGGCGAGCAGTACTTC
cdr3_aa: CASSIRCGQGAGEQYF

d_call: TRBD1
j_call: TRBJ2-3
v_call: TRBV24-1
clone_size: NA
cdr3_nt: TGTGCCACCAGTGATAGCCGTGCGGACAGGGGGCCGGATACGCAGTATTTT
cdr3_aa: CATSDSRADRGPDTQYF

d_call: NA
j_call: TRBJ2-3
v_call: TRBV4-1
clone_size: NA
cdr3_nt: TGCGCCAGCAGCTCGCGCCCGGACGGCAGCACAGATACGCAGTATTTT
cdr3_aa: CASSSRPDGSTDTQYF

d_call: NA
j_call: TRBJ1-5
v_call: TRBV10-1
clone_size: NA
cdr3_nt: TGCGCCCCCCCGAATAAGGGTTGGAGCAATCAGCCCCAGCATTTT
cdr3_aa: CAPPNKGWSNQPQHF

d_call: NA
j_call: TRBJ2-3
v_call: TRBV5-1
clone_size: NA
cdr3_nt: TGCGCCAGCAGCTGGTCGGCCCCAGATACGCAGTATTTT
cdr3_aa: CASSWSAPDTQYF

d_call: TRBD1
j_call: TRBJ2-7
v_call: TRBV29-1
clone_size: NA
cdr3_nt: TGCAGCGTTGTTAGACAGGGTCTCTCCTACGAGCAGTACTTC
cdr3_aa: CSVVRQGLSYEQYF

d_call: NA
j_call: TRBJ2-1
v_call: TRBV11-2
clone_size: NA
cdr3_nt: TGTGCCAGCAGCTTAGAGTCAACGGCCCGGGAGCAGTTCTTC
cdr3_aa: CASSLESTAREQFF

d_call: NA
j_call: TRBJ1-6
v_call: TRBV11-2
clone_size: NA
cdr3_nt: TGTGCCAGCGGGGAGTTAAATTCACCCCTCCACTTT
cdr3_aa: CASGELNSPLHF

d_call: NA
j_call: TRBJ1-2
v_call: TRBV4-2
clone_size: NA
cdr3_nt: TGTGCCAGCAGCCAAGAAATAAGGGGCTCTAACTATGGCTACACCTTC
cdr3_aa: CASSQEIRGSNYGYTF

d_call: TRBD1
j_call: TRBJ2-4
v_call: TRBV5-4
clone_size: NA
cdr3_nt: TGTGCCAGCAGTTCTAGACAGGGGGTGATCGGAAACATTCAGTACTTC
cdr3_aa: CASSSRQGVIGNIQYF

d_call: TRBD2
j_call: TRBJ2-4
v_call: TRBV7-2
clone_size: NA
cdr3_nt: TGTGCCAGCAGCTTAGATCCAGCGGGGAGTGAAAACATTCAGTACTTC
cdr3_aa: CASSLDPAGSENIQYF

d_call: TRBD1
j_call: TRBJ1-4
v_call: TRBV4-1
clone_size: NA
cdr3_nt: TGCGCCAGCAGCCGACCTATGGGGACAGCTAATGAAAAACTGTTTTTT
cdr3_aa: CASSRPMGTANEKLFF

d_call: NA
j_call: TRBJ1-5
v_call: TRBV6-8
clone_size: few
cdr3_nt: TGTGCCAGCAGTAATCCGAATCAGCCCCAGCATTTT
cdr3_aa: CASSNPNQPQHF

d_call: NA
j_call: TRBJ2-3
v_call: TRBV11-1
clone_size: NA
cdr3_nt: TGTGCCAGCACCCCCGGGACGGGTAATTCAGATACGCAGTATTTT
cdr3_aa: CASTPGTGNSDTQYF

d_call: NA
j_call: TRBJ1-5
v_call: TRBV3-1/TRBV3-2
clone_size: NA
cdr3_nt: TGTGCCAGCAGCCAAGGGTACCTCAATCAGCCCCAGCATTTT
cdr3_aa: CASSQGYLNQPQHF

d_call: NA
j_call: TRBJ1-2
v_call: TRBV28
clone_size: once
cdr3_nt: TGTGCCAGCAGTCCGGAGTCGGGTGGCTACACCTTC
cdr3_aa: CASSPESGGYTF

d_call: NA
j_call: TRBJ2-2
v_call: TRBV5-1
clone_size: NA
cdr3_nt: TGCGCCAGCAGCTTAGAGGGGGCCGGGGAGCTGTTTTTT
cdr3_aa: CASSLEGAGELFF

d_call: TRBD1
j_call: TRBJ1-5
v_call: TRBV25-1
clone_size: NA
cdr3_nt: TGTGCCAGCAGTCCCGGACAGGGGAGGGAGGAAGGTCAGCCCCAGCATTTT
cdr3_aa: CASSPGQGREEGQPQHF

d_call: NA
j_call: TRBJ2-1
v_call: TRBV7-3
clone_size: NA
cdr3_nt: TGTGCCAGCAGCTTAACGGGAGACCAATACAATGAGCAGTTCTTC
cdr3_aa: CASSLTGDQYNEQFF

d_call: NA
j_call: TRBJ2-7
v_call: TRBV10-3
clone_size: NA
cdr3_nt: TGTGCCATCAGTGAGGATAGTGCCTACGAGCAGTACTTC
cdr3_aa: CAISEDSAYEQYF

d_call: NA
j_call: TRBJ1-1
v_call: TRBV5-6
clone_size: once
cdr3_nt: TGTGCCAGCAGCTTGGATCAGCGCGCTGAAGCTTTCTTT
cdr3_aa: CASSLDQRAEAFF

d_call: NA
j_call: TRBJ1-5
v_call: TRBV29-1
clone_size: NA
cdr3_nt: TGCAGCGTTTCCCAGGGTTCTAGCAATCAGCCCCAGCATTTT
cdr3_aa: CSVSQGSSNQPQHF

d_call: NA
j_call: TRBJ2-7
v_call: TRBV29-1
clone_size: many
cdr3_nt: TGCAGCGTATCCAGGTCGGGCGAGCAGTACTTC
cdr3_aa: CSVSRSGEQYF

d_call: NA
j_call: TRBJ2-7
v_call: TRBV21-1
clone_size: NA
cdr3_nt: TGTGCCAGCGGGTACCTCGAGCAGTACTTC
cdr3_aa: CASGYLEQYF

d_call: TRBD1
j_call: TRBJ1-5
v_call: TRBV4-2
clone_size: NA
cdr3_nt: TGTGCCAGCAGCCAGGGGACAGGGGTGAATAAGCATTTT
cdr3_aa: CASSQGTGVNKHF

d_call: NA
j_call: TRBJ1-2
v_call: TRBV7-2
clone_size: NA
cdr3_nt: TGTGCCAGCAGCGACTACAGGGAGGGTGGCTACACCTTC
cdr3_aa: CASSDYREGGYTF

d_call: NA
j_call: TRBJ1-5
v_call: TRBV7-9
clone_size: once
cdr3_nt: TGTGCCAGCAGCGCCGACGATCAGCCCCAGCATTTT
cdr3_aa: CASSADDQPQHF

d_call: TRBD1
j_call: TRBJ2-5
v_call: TRBV12-3/TRBV12-4
clone_size: NA
cdr3_nt: TGTGCCAGCAGGCCGGGACAGGGACAGACCCAGTACTTC
cdr3_aa: CASRPGQGQTQYF

d_call: NA
j_call: TRBJ1-2
v_call: TRBV19
clone_size: once
cdr3_nt: TGTGCCAGTAGTATCGGGGAGCCCTATGGCTACACCTTC
cdr3_aa: CASSIGEPYGYTF

d_call: NA
j_call: TRBJ1-1
v_call: TRBV7-3
clone_size: NA
cdr3_nt: TGTGCCAGCAGCTTAACGAACGGGAACACTGAAGCTTTCTTT
cdr3_aa: CASSLTNGNTEAFF

d_call: NA
j_call: TRBJ1-3
v_call: TRBV5-1
clone_size: NA
cdr3_nt: TGCGCCAGCAGCTTGGAGGGCTGGGGCAGCGCCAACACCATATATTTT
cdr3_aa: CASSLEGWGSANTIYF

d_call: TRBD1
j_call: TRBJ2-1
v_call: TRBV4-2
clone_size: NA
cdr3_nt: TGTGCCAGCAGCCAACCTGGACAGGGCTCCTACAATGAGCAGTTCTTC
cdr3_aa: CASSQPGQGSYNEQFF

d_call: NA
j_call: TRBJ1-3
v_call: TRBV11-2
clone_size: NA
cdr3_nt: TGTGCCAGCAGCACCGGACAGACGTCTGGAAACACCATATATTTT
cdr3_aa: CASSTGQTSGNTIYF

d_call: NA
j_call: TRBJ2-7
v_call: TRBV5-8
clone_size: NA
cdr3_nt: TGTGCCAGCAGCTACATTTACGAGCAGTACTTC
cdr3_aa: CASSYIYEQYF

d_call: NA
j_call: TRBJ1-4
v_call: TRBV5-1
clone_size: NA
cdr3_nt: TGCGCCAGCAGCCCCTACGGCGCAACTAATGAAAAACTGTTTTTT
cdr3_aa: CASSPYGATNEKLFF